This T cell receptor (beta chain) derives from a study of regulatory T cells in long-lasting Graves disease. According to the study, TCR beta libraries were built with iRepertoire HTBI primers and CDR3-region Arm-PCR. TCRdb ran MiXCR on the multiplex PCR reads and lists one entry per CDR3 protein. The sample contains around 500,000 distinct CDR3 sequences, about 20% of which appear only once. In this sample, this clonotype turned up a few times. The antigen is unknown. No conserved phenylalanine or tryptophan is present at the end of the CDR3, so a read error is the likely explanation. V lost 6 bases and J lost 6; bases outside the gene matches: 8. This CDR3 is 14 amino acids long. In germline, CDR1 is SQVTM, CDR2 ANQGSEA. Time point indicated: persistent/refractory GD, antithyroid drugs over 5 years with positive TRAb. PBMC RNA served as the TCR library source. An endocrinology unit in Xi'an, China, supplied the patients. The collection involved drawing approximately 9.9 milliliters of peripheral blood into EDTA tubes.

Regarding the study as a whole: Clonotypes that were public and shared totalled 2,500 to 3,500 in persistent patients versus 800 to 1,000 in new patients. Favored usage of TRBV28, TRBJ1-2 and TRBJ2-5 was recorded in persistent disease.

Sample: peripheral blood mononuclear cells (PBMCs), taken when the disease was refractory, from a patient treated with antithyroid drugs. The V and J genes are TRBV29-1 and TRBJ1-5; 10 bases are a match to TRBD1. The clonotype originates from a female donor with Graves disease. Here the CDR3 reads CSVRDRGRGQPQHL. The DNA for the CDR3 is TGCAGCGTCCGTGACAGGGGGCGTGGTCAGCCCCAGCATCTT.